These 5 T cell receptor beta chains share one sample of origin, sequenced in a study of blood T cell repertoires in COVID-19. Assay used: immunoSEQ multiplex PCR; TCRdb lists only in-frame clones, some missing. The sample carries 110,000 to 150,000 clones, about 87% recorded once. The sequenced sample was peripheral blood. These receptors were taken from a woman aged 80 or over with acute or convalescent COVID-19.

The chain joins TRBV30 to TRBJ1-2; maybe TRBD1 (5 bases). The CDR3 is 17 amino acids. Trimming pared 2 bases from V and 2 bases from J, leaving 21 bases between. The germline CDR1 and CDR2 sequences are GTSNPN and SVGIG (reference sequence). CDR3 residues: CAWSLRRGPTENYGYTF. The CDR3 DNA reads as TGTGCCTGGAGTCTACGGAGGGGACCCACTGAAAACTATGGCTACACCTTC.

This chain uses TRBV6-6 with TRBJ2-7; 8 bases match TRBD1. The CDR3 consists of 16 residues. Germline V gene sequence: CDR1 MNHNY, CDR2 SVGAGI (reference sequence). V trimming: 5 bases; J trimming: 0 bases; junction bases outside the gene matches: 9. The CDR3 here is CASSPRDRLFSYEQYF. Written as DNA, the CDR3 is TGTGCCAGCAGTCCCCGGGACAGGCTCTTCTCCTACGAGCAGTACTTC.

The CDR3 reads CASSYSTGGAEKLFF. DNA for the CDR3: TGTGCCAGCAGTTACTCGACAGGGGGCGCGGAAAAACTGTTTTTT. The gene calls are TRBV6-5 and TRBJ1-4, with TRBD1 identical over 10 bases. The CDR3 length is 15 residues. Germline V gene lookup returns CDR1 MNHEY and CDR2 SVGAGI. J lost 8 bases, V lost 0 bases, and 3 bases had no gene match.

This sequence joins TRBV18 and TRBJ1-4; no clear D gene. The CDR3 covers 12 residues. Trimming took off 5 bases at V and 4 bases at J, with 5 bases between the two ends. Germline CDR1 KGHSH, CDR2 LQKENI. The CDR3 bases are TGTGCCAGCTCAAATCGTAATGAAAAACTGTTTTTT. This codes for CASSNRNEKLFF.

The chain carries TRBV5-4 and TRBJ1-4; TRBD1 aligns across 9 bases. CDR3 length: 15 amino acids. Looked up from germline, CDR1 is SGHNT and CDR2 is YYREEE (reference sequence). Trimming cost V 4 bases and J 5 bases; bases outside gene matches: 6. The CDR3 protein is CASSPRTGENEKLFF. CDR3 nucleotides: TGTGCCAGCAGCCCCCGGACAGGGGAGAATGAAAAACTGTTTTTT.